This is a list of T cell receptor beta chains from one sample in a study of beta chain features in type 1 diabetes. Using immunoSEQ multiplex PCR, the repertoire was profiled, and TCRdb retains in-frame clones only, with some absent. Of 300,000 to 350,000 clones listed, approximately 15% are singletons. Sequenced input: naive CD4+ T cells from blood. The receptor source for this set is a woman younger than 30 with type 1 diabetes. CDR3s include the opening cysteine and the closing phenylalanine or tryptophan. A D gene is named only where the DNA matches it firmly. A clone size is listed for some rows: how often the clone was seen (once, few, many), or a class if it is expanded.

clone size,D gene,V gene,J gene,CDR3 DNA,CDR3 protein
few,TRBD1,TRBV29-1,TRBJ1-1,TGCAGCGTACCTATCCGGGACAGGGGAGCCTCCACTGAAGCTTTCTTT,CSVPIRDRGASTEAFF
.,.,TRBV2,TRBJ2-1,TGTGCCAGCAGTGACTCTAGATATCTCAATGAGCAGTTCTTC,CASSDSRYLNEQFF
.,TRBD1,TRBV2,TRBJ2-2,TGTGCCAGCAGAGGGACAGGGGGCCCCGGGGAGCTGTTTTTT,CASRGTGGPGELFF
.,.,TRBV5-1,TRBJ2-3,TGCGCCAGCAGCTTGGGGGGCCTCACAGATACGCAGTATTTT,CASSLGGLTDTQYF
.,.,TRBV19,TRBJ2-2,TGTGCCAGTACCCCCCGCACCGGGGAGCTGTTTTTT,CASTPRTGELFF
few,.,TRBV7-9,TRBJ1-5,TGTGCCAGCAGCACCGACCCAGGCGGAGGGAATCAGCCCCAGCATTTT,CASSTDPGGGNQPQHF
.,TRBD1,TRBV27,TRBJ2-7,TGTGCCAGCAGGCCCCGACAGGGGTTCGGGGAGCAGTACTTC,CASRPRQGFGEQYF
.,TRBD1,TRBV19,TRBJ2-1,TGTGCCAGTAGTATAGCGGGACAGGGAGGGAGAACGAATGAGCAGTTCTTC,CASSIAGQGGRTNEQFF
few,.,TRBV30,TRBJ2-7,TGTGCCTGGAGTGTACCGGTCCTACACGAGCAGTACTTC,CAWSVPVLHEQYF
few,.,TRBV7-2,TRBJ1-2,TGTGCCAGCAGCTTAGTCCGGGCAGGGAACTATGGCTACACCTTC,CASSLVRAGNYGYTF
few,TRBD2,TRBV30,TRBJ2-1,TGTGCCTGGAGTGTGGCCGGGACTAGCGGGAGGAATGAGCAGTTCTTC,CAWSVAGTSGRNEQFF
.,TRBD1,TRBV19,TRBJ1-3,TGTGCCAGTAGTCCCCGGGACAGGGGTTTTGTATCTGGAAACACCATATATTTT,CASSPRDRGFVSGNTIYF